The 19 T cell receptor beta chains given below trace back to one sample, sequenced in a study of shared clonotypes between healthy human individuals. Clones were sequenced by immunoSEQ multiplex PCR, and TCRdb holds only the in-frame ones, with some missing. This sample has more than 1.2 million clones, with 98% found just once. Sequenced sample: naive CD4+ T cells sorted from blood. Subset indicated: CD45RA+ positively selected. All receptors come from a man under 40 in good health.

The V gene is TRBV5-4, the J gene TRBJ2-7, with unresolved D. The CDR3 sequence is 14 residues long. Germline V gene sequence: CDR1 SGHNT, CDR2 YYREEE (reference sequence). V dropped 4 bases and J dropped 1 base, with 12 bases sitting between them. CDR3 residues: CASSAGWSSYEQYF. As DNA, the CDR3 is TGTGCCAGCAGCGCCGGTTGGAGTTCCTACGAGCAGTACTTC. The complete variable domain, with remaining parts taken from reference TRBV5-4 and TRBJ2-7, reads ETGVTQSPTHLIKTRGQQVTLRCSSQSGHNTVSWYQQALGQGPQFIFQYYREEENGRGNFPPRFSGLQFPNYSSELNVNALELDDSALYLCASSAGWSSYEQYFGPGTRLTVT.

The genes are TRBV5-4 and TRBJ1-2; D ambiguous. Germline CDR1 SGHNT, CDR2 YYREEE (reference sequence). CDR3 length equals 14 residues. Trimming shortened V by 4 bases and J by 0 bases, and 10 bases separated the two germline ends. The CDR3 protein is CASSPLRANYGYTF. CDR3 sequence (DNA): TGTGCCAGCAGCCCCTTACGAGCTAACTATGGCTACACCTTC.

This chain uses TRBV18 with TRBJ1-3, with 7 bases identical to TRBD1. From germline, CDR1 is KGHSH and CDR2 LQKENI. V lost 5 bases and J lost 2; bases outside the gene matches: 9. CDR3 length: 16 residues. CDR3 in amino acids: CASSTNSGTAGNTIYF. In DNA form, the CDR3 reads TGTGCCAGCTCAACGAATTCCGGGACAGCTGGAAACACCATATATTTT.

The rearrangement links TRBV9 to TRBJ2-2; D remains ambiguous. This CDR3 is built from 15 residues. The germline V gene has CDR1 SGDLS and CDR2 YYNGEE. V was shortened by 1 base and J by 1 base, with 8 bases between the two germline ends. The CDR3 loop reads CASSVRSGNTGELFF. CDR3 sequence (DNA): TGTGCCAGCAGCGTAAGGTCAGGGAACACCGGGGAGCTGTTTTTT.

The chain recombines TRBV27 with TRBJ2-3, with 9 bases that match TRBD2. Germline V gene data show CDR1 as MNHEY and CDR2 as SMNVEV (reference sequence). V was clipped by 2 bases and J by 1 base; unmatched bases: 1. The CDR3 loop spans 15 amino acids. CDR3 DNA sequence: TGTGCCAGCAGTTTAAGCGGGAGGCGCACAGATACGCAGTATTTT. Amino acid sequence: CASSLSGRRTDTQYF.

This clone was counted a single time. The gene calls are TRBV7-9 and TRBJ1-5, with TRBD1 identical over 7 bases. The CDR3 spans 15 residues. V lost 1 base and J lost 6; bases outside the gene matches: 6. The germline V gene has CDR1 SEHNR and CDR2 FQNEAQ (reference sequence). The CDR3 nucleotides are TGTGCCAGCAGCTTAGGCGAGACAGGGAGTCAGCCCCAGCATTTT. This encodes CASSLGETGSQPQHF.

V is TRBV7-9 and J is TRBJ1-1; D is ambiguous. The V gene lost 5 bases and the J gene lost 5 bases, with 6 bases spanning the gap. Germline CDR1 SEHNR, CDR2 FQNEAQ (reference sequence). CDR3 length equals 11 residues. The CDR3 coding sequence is TGTGCCAGCAGCCGGGGTACTGAAGCTTTCTTT. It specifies CASSRGTEAFF.

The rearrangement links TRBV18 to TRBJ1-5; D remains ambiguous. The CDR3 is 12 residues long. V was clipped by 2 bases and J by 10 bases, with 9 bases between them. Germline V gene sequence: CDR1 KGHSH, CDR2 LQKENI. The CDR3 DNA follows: TGTGCCAGCTCACCATATGACAAACCCCAGCATTTT. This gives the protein CASSPYDKPQHF.

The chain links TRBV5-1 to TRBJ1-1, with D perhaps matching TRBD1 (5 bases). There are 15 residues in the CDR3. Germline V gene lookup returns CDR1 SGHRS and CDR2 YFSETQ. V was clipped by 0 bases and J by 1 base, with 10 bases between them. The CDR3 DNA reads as TGCGCCAGCAGCTTGGCCGGGACTCAGAACACTGAAGCTTTCTTT. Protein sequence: CASSLAGTQNTEAFF.

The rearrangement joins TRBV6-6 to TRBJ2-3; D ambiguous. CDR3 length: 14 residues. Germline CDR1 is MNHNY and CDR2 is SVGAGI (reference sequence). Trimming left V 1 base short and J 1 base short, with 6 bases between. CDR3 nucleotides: TGTGCCAGCAGTTACTTCCAGGGCACAGATACGCAGTATTTT. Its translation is CASSYFQGTDTQYF.

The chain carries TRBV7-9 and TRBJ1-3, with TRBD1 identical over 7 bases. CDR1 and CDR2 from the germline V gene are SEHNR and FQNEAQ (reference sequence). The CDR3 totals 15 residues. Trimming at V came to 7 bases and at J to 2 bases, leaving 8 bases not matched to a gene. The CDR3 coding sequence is TGTGCCAGCACTTCCCGGGACAGACCTGGAAACACCATATATTTT. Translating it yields CASTSRDRPGNTIYF.

The CDR3 sequence is CASSLARGLSTEAFF. CDR3 bases: TGTGCCAGCAGCTTAGCGAGGGGGCTTAGCACTGAAGCTTTCTTT. V gene TRBV7-2 combines with J gene TRBJ1-1; 7 nucleotides line up with TRBD1. This CDR3 spans 15 amino acids. CDR1 is SGHTA and CDR2 is FQGNSA in the germline V gene. V trimming: 0 bases; J trimming: 4 bases; junction bases outside the gene matches: 5.

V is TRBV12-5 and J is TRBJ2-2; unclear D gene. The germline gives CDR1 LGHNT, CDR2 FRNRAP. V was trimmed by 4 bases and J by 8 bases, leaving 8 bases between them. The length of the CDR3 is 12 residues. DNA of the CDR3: TGTGCTAGTGGTTCGGAGTGGGGGGAGCTGTTTTTT. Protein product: CASGSEWGELFF.

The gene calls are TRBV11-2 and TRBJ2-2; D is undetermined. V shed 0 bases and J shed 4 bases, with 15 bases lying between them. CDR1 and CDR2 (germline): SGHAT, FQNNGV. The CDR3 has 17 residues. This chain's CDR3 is CASSLDGLAVVTGELFF. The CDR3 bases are TGTGCCAGCAGCTTAGACGGGTTGGCAGTAGTCACCGGGGAGCTGTTTTTT. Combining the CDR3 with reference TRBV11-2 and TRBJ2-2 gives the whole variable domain EAGVAQSPRYKIIEKRQSVAFWCNPISGHATLYWYQQILGQGPKLLIQFQNNGVVDDSQLPKDRFSAERLKGVDSTLKIQPAKLEDSAVYLCASSLDGLAVVTGELFFGEGSRLTVL.

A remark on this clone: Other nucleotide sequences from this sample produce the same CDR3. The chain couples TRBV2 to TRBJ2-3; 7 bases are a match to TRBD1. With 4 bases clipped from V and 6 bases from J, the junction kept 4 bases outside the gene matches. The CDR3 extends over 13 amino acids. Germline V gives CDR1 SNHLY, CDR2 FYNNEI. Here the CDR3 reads CASSGQGTDTQYF. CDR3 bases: TGTGCCAGCAGTGGACAGGGTACGGATACGCAGTATTTT.

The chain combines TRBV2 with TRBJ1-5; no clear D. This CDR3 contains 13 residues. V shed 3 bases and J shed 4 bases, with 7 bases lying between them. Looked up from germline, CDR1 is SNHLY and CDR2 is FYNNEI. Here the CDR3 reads CASSDTSNQPQHF. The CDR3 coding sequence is TGTGCCAGCAGTGACACCTCGAATCAGCCCCAGCATTTT.

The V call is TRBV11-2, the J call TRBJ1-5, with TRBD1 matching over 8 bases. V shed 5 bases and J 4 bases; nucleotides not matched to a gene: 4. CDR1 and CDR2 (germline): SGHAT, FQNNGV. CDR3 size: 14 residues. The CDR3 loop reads CASSTGQGNQPQHF. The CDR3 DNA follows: TGTGCCAGCAGCACCGGACAGGGAAATCAGCCCCAGCATTTT.

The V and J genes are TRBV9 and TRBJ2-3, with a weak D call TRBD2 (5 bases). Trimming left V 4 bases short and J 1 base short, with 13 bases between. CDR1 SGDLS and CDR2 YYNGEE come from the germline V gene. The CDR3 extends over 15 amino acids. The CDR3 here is CASSPLASRTDTQYF. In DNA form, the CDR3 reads TGTGCCAGCAGCCCCTTAGCGAGTCGCACAGATACGCAGTATTTT.

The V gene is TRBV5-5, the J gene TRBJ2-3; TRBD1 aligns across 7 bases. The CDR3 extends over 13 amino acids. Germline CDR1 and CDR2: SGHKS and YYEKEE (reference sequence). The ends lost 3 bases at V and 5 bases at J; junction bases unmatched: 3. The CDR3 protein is CASSWTGEDTQYF. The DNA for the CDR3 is TGTGCCAGCAGCTGGACAGGAGAAGATACGCAGTATTTT.